The 27 T cell receptor beta chains below all came from one sample that was sequenced in a study of CD8+ T cells in alopecia areata. Following RNA extraction, reverse transcription yielded cDNA that acted as the sequencing template. Generated by immunoSEQ multiplex PCR, the TCRdb table keeps only in-frame clones and is missing some. There are about 120,000 clones in the sample, none observed a single time. The sequenced sample was lesional skin. These receptors were collected from a C3H/HeJ mouse with alopecia areata. This strain's MHC haplotype is H2-k.

This clone was seen a handful of times. Gene names and germline match the mouse. The read terminates 4 residues ahead of where the CDR3 ends, so the germline J gene completes it. The V gene is TRBV13-3, the J gene TRBJ2-1; D possibly corresponds to TRBD2 (5 bases). Germline V CDR1 and CDR2: NNHDY, SYVADS. Deletions cut 0 bases from V and 1 base from J, with 11 bases between. CDR3 size: 16 residues. The CDR3 DNA, read in part, is TGTGCCAGCAGTGATGTTGGGGTGGGGAACTATGCT. Translation: CASSDVGVGNYA. The whole CDR3 sequence reads CASSDVGVGNYAEQFF.

In the case of this clone: The germline and genes are mouse ones. The CDR3 end is not reached by the read, which stops 4 residues before it; the germline J gene fills it in. The V call is TRBV1, the J call TRBJ1-4; no clear D. V lost 0 bases, J lost 4 bases, and 12 bases lay in between. CDR3 length equals 16 residues. CDR1 NSQYPW and CDR2 LRSPGD come from the germline V gene (reference sequence). The DNA read from the CDR3 is TGCACCTGCAGTGCAGATCTACACAAAATCAACGAA. Translated: CTCSADLHKINE. The entire CDR3 reads CTCSADLHKINERLFF.

This clone occurred a few times. The genes are named according to mouse. The read gets to within 4 residues of the CDR3 end, and the germline J gene fills in the rest. The V gene is TRBV17, the J gene TRBJ1-1, with 10 bases matching TRBD1. There are 11 residues in the CDR3. Per the germline V gene, CDR1 is MNHDT and CDR2 is YYDKIL. The CDR3 bases that were read are TGTGCTGAGACAGGGGGCGAA. As protein: CAETGGE. The full CDR3 protein reads CAETGGEEVFF.

This clone appeared a few times. The listed genes are named as in mouse. The read comes to an end 4 residues before the CDR3 does, leaving the germline J gene to fill in the end. The rearrangement links TRBV1 to TRBJ2-3, with TRBD1 matching over 7 bases. V shed 3 bases, J shed 1 base, and the junction held 7 bases outside the gene matches. In germline, CDR1 is NSQYPW, CDR2 LRSPGD (reference sequence). The CDR3 runs 16 residues. The covered CDR3 bases are TGCACCTGCAGTGCCTGGGACAGAGGAGGTGCAGAA. It is translated as CTCSAWDRGGAE. The full CDR3 is CTCSAWDRGGAETLYF.

This clone was seen many times. DNA and listed protein disagree at residue 12, so the protein shown here was translated from the DNA. The germline and genes are mouse ones. The missing CDR3 end, 3 residues past where the read stops, is filled in from the germline J gene. This chain links TRBV13-3 with TRBJ1-6, with TRBD1 as a possible D gene (5 bases). TRBJ1-6 is placed among ORFs of uncertain function. Germline V CDR1 and CDR2: NNHDY, SYVADS. CDR3 size: 15 residues. Trimming shortened V by 0 bases and J by 4 bases, and 8 bases separated the two germline ends. The CDR3 here is CASSDGTRYNSPLYF. Partial CDR3 DNA: TGTGCCAGCAGTGATGGGACAAGATATAATTCGCCC.

As for this clone: Gene names refer to mouse genes. The read finishes 4 residues shy of the CDR3 end, and the germline J gene is used to complete it. This chain joins TRBV13-3 and TRBJ2-4, with 11 bases matching TRBD2. J was trimmed by 0 bases and V by 2 bases; bases with no gene match: 5. CDR1 is NNHDY and CDR2 is SYVADS in the germline V gene. This CDR3 is built from 17 residues. Incomplete CDR3 DNA: TGTGCCAGCAGTGAACCGGGACTGGGGGATAGTCAAAAC. It encodes CASSEPGLGDSQN. The CDR3 as a whole reads CASSEPGLGDSQNTLYF.

Regarding this clone: Gene names and germline match the mouse. The read ends 4 residues before the CDR3 terminus; that terminus is restored from the germline J gene. The chain couples TRBV14 to TRBJ2-1; 10 nucleotides match TRBD1. After removal of 0 bases from V and 5 bases from J, the junction contained 2 bases not matched to a gene. The CDR3 length is 15 residues. Germline lookup yields CDR1 SGHDT and CDR2 FRDEAV. The covered CDR3 bases are TGTGCCAGCAGTTTCTGGGACAGGGGAGATGCT. As protein: CASSFWDRGDA. The full-length CDR3 reads as CASSFWDRGDAEQFF.

Comment on this clone: Gene names are the mouse ones. The read finishes 4 residues shy of the CDR3 end, and the germline J gene is used to complete it. V and J are TRBV1 and TRBJ2-1; tentatively, D is TRBD1 (6 bases). Germline values: CDR1 NSQYPW, CDR2 LRSPGD (reference sequence). The CDR3 consists of 15 residues. CDR3 DNA (partial): TGCACCTGCAGTGCAGATCTCGGACAGTCCTCT. Protein: CTCSADLGQSS. From start to end, the CDR3 is CTCSADLGQSSEQFF.

This clone was seen a handful of times. Mouse gene names and germline throughout. The DNA ends 4 residues before the CDR3 does, and the rest of the CDR3 is filled in from the germline J gene. The chain is built from TRBV13-3 and TRBJ2-1, with 7 bases aligning to TRBD1. Per germline, CDR1 NNHDY and CDR2 SYVADS. The CDR3 totals 11 residues. Unmatched junction bases numbered 1, after V lost 8 bases and J lost 5 bases. The CDR3 sequence is CASGTDAEQFF. Partial CDR3 DNA: TGTGCCAGTGGGACAGATGCT.

This clone was detected a few times. The gene names given are mouse names. The sequenced CDR3 bases are TGTGCCAGCAGTGAGGGCAGGGCCACA. It specifies CASSEGRAT. The whole CDR3 is CASSEGRATEVFF. V is TRBV13-1 and J is TRBJ1-1; possible D gene TRBD1, 5 bases. The read comes to an end 4 residues before the CDR3 does, leaving the germline J gene to fill in the end. The V gene's germline CDR1 is NSHNY and CDR2 SYGAGN. The ends were cut back, 2 bases at V and 4 bases at J, with 9 bases in the middle. The CDR3 length is 13 residues.

A note on this clone: Gene and germline names: mouse. The read halts 4 residues ahead of the CDR3 end, with the missing end drawn from the germline J gene. The chain is built from TRBV13-3 and TRBJ2-3, with TRBD2 matching 11 bases. The CDR3 spans 15 residues. In germline, CDR1 is NNHDY, CDR2 SYVADS. V shed 7 bases and J 2 bases; nucleotides not matched to a gene: 6. CDR3 sequence: CASSPTGGAAETLYF. The part of the CDR3 DNA that was read is TGTGCCAGCTCTCCCACTGGGGGGGCTGCAGAA.

This clone was seen only a few times. Germline and genes: mouse. The read falls 4 residues short of the CDR3 end, and the missing part is taken from the germline J gene. The chain combines TRBV13-3 with TRBJ2-4, with no clear D. CDR1 and CDR2 (germline): NNHDY, SYVADS. This CDR3 has 12 residues. The CDR3 reads CASSESGNTLYF. CDR3 DNA (partial): TGTGCCAGCAGTGAGAGTGGGAAC. Full variable domain (outside the CDR3, taken from reference TRBV13-3 and TRBJ2-4): EAAVTQSPRSKVAVTGGKVTLSCHQTNNHDYMYWYRQDTGHGLRLIHYSYVADSTEKGDIPDGYKASRPSQENFSLILELASLSQTAVYFCASSESGNTLYFGAGTRLSVL.

The table lists this clone with a few counts. Gene names denote mouse genes. The read gets to within 4 residues of the CDR3 end, and the germline J gene fills in the rest. The V gene is TRBV13-1, the J gene TRBJ2-1, with 11 bases lining up with TRBD2. Germline V gives CDR1 NSHNY, CDR2 SYGAGN. The CDR3 is 16 amino acids. V shed 3 bases and J 1 base; nucleotides not matched to a gene: 3. The CDR3 DNA, read in part, is TGTGCCAGCAGTGGCGACTGGGGGGGGAACTATGCT. This translates into CASSGDWGGNYA. The entire CDR3 sequence reads CASSGDWGGNYAEQFF.

This clone has more than one count but fewer than ten. Gene names are the mouse ones. The read gets to within 4 residues of the CDR3 end, and the germline J gene fills in the rest. The rearrangement joins TRBV19 to TRBJ2-2; 11 bases fit TRBD2. From germline, CDR1 is FNHDT and CDR2 SITEND (reference sequence). With 7 bases clipped from V and 3 bases from J, the junction kept 11 bases outside the gene matches. This CDR3 is 17 amino acids long. The part of the CDR3 DNA that was read is TGTGCCAGCGAGTACCAGATGGGACTGGGGGACACCGGG. It is translated as CASEYQMGLGDTG. From start to end, the CDR3 is CASEYQMGLGDTGQLYF.

As regards this clone: Gene names refer to mouse genes. The sequence runs out 4 residues before the end of the CDR3; the remainder is reconstructed from the germline J gene. The chain links TRBV12-1 to TRBJ2-1, with 8 bases identical to TRBD1. Per the germline V gene, CDR1 is SGHSN and CDR2 is HYEKVE. The junction had 7 bases not matched to a gene; V was cut back by 2 bases and J by 5 bases. The CDR3 is 15 residues long. CDR3 bases read: TGTGCCAGCTCTCCCCGGGACAGGTTGGATGCT. Encoded protein: CASSPRDRLDA. The whole CDR3 region reads CASSPRDRLDAEQFF.

With regard to this clone: TCRdb's protein does not match the DNA translation at residue 14; the protein provided is translated from the DNA. The gene names given are mouse names. From the germline J gene comes the end of the CDR3, since the read stops 3 residues before it. J is TRBJ1-6 and V is TRBV13-1, with D maybe TRBD1 (6 bases). TRBJ1-6 is classed as an ORF, of uncertain function. Germline loops: CDR1 NSHNY, CDR2 SYGAGN. The CDR3 is 17 amino acids. The V and J ends lost 0 bases and 2 bases respectively, with 12 bases between them. The sequenced CDR3 bases are TGTGCCAGCAGTGATGGAGGCAGGGGCGCCTATAATTCGCCC. Encoded protein: CASSDGGRGAYNSP. The whole CDR3 region reads CASSDGGRGAYNSPLYF.

As for this clone: Genes and germline are mouse. Read sequence stops 4 residues before the CDR3 end, and the germline J gene provides the missing end. The V and J genes are TRBV16 and TRBJ2-7; 9 bases match TRBD1. The CDR3 is 14 residues long. Germline V gene sequence: CDR1 SGHSA, CDR2 FRNQAP. CDR3 protein: CASSLEGQGYEQYF. The CDR3 DNA, read in part, is TGTGCAAGCAGCTTAGAGGGACAGGGATAT.

In this sample, this clone turned up a few times. TCRdb and the translated DNA give different amino acids at residue 11; the protein presented here is the one translated from the DNA. These gene names are mouse names. From the germline J gene comes the end of the CDR3, since the read stops 3 residues before it. This chain connects TRBV19 to TRBJ1-3; weak D call: TRBD1 (6 bases). Trimming removed 3 bases from V and 4 bases from J, with 11 bases in between. Per the germline V gene, CDR1 is FNHDT and CDR2 is SITEND (reference sequence). The CDR3 runs 14 residues. This CDR3 is CASSNVDRGNTLYF. The DNA read from the CDR3 is TGTGCCAGCAGTAATGTGGACAGAGGAAATACG.

On this clone itself: Gene labels here are mouse ones. The read finishes 4 residues shy of the CDR3 end, and the germline J gene is used to complete it. This sequence joins TRBV14 and TRBJ2-4, with 10 bases aligning to TRBD1. This CDR3 spans 14 amino acids. The germline V gene has CDR1 SGHDT and CDR2 FRDEAV. Here the CDR3 reads CASSLGQGRNTLYF. CDR3 bases read: TGTGCCAGCAGTTTGGGACAGGGGAGGAAC.

Notes on this clone: Germline and genes here are mouse. The sequence runs out 4 residues before the end of the CDR3; the remainder is reconstructed from the germline J gene. The chain employs TRBV13-3 and TRBJ1-2, with D unclear. Trimming left V 2 bases short and J 0 bases short, with 8 bases between. The CDR3 is made up of 14 amino acids. Germline V gene sequence: CDR1 NNHDY, CDR2 SYVADS. The CDR3 DNA, read in part, is TGTGCCAGCAGTGAGACAAACGCAAACTCC. It encodes CASSETNANS. The full CDR3 protein reads CASSETNANSDYTF.

This clone was observed a handful of times. Germline and genes: mouse. Read coverage stops 4 residues before the CDR3 terminus; the germline J gene supplies the remainder. This chain links TRBV19 with TRBJ2-1; TRBD1 agrees at 9 bases. The junction had 8 bases not matched to a gene; V was cut back by 5 bases and J by 2 bases. Germline V CDR1 and CDR2: FNHDT, SITEND (reference sequence). This CDR3 region has 16 residues. CDR3 sequence: CASSSGTGRDYAEQFF. The covered CDR3 bases are TGTGCCAGCAGCTCCGGGACAGGGAGGGACTATGCT.

Concerning this clone: DNA and listed protein disagree at residue 12, so the protein shown here was translated from the DNA. Mouse gene names apply. Read sequence stops 3 residues before the CDR3 end, and the germline J gene provides the missing end. V usage is TRBV19 and J usage is TRBJ1-6; 7 bases are a match to TRBD1. TRBJ1-6 belongs to the ORF category, with a function that is uncertain. This CDR3 contains 15 residues. Unmatched junction bases numbered 6, after V lost 4 bases and J lost 5 bases. Germline V gene data show CDR1 as FNHDT and CDR2 as SITEND (reference sequence). CDR3 residues: CASSAGTVNNSPLYF. The part of the CDR3 DNA that was read is TGTGCCAGCAGTGCCGGGACAGTCAATAATTCGCCC.

This clone was seen only a few times. The gene names given are mouse names. The read gets to within 4 residues of the CDR3 end, and the germline J gene fills in the rest. This chain links TRBV13-3 with TRBJ2-3, with 9 bases matching TRBD2. CDR3 length equals 14 residues. The germline V gene has CDR1 NNHDY and CDR2 SYVADS. J was trimmed by 4 bases and V by 4 bases; bases with no gene match: 4. CDR3 sequence: CASSPTGGPETLYF. The sequenced CDR3 bases are TGTGCCAGCAGTCCCACTGGGGGGCCAGAA.

This clone was seen repeatedly, ten times or more. Mouse gene names and germline throughout. Coverage ceases 4 residues before the CDR3 finishes, and the germline J gene fills in the end. The chain employs TRBV1 and TRBJ2-1, with TRBD1 identical over 8 bases. In germline, CDR1 is NSQYPW, CDR2 LRSPGD (reference sequence). V was clipped by 4 bases and J by 0 bases; unmatched bases: 2. The CDR3 has 15 amino acids. The part of the CDR3 DNA that was read is TGCACCTGCAGTGGGACAGGGCCTAACTATGCT. It encodes CTCSGTGPNYA. The whole CDR3 is CTCSGTGPNYAEQFF.

This clone showed up just a few times. The germline and genes are mouse ones. The read finishes 4 residues shy of the CDR3 end, and the germline J gene is used to complete it. This chain links TRBV13-3 with TRBJ2-5, with a possible D match to TRBD2 (6 bases). V was pared by 3 bases and J by 2 bases, with 10 bases between. The germline V gene encodes CDR1 NNHDY and CDR2 SYVADS. CDR3 size: 14 residues. Incomplete CDR3 DNA: TGTGCCAGCAGTGGGTCGGGGGGCCAAGAC. It specifies CASSGSGGQD. The entire CDR3 protein reads CASSGSGGQDTQYF.

On this clone itself: Gene names denote mouse genes. The CDR3 extends 4 residues past the end of the read, so its final part is completed from the germline J gene. The rearrangement joins TRBV13-1 to TRBJ1-4, with D possibly being TRBD1 (5 bases). Germline V lookup: CDR1 NSHNY, CDR2 SYGAGN. Trimming removed 5 bases at V and 5 bases at J, with 10 bases between. The CDR3 has 13 amino acids. Partial CDR3 DNA: TGTGCCAGCAGGGGTTCAGGGAACGAA. It yields the protein CASRGSGNE. The complete CDR3 sequence is CASRGSGNERLFF.

Comments on this clone: Here the gene names and germline are mouse. The observed sequence ends 4 residues before the CDR3 terminus, with the missing tail filled in from the germline J gene. J is TRBJ1-1 and V is TRBV13-3; 8 bases match TRBD1. Per the germline V gene, CDR1 is NNHDY and CDR2 is SYVADS. The CDR3 has 14 amino acids. V dropped 2 bases and J dropped 3; count of bases not matched to a gene: 3. CDR3 residues: CASSERTGYTEVFF. The CDR3 bases that were read are TGTGCCAGCAGTGAGAGGACAGGGTACACA.